Listed below are T cell receptor beta chains from one sample, sequenced in a study of vaccination effects on CD4 cells after COVID-19. Their antigens remain unidentified. The assay was immunoSEQ multiplex PCR, and TCRdb's table has in-frame clones only and misses some. The repertoire holds about 33,000 clones, 82% seen once, with approximately 1.4% in the top ten. The input for sequencing was CD4+ T cells from PBMCs cultured with HCoV-NL63 spike peptides, taken after COVID-19 vaccination. The receptor set was obtained from a human donor who received a COVID-19 vaccine. Some clones in this sample may be carry-over from other donors' samples. Both conserved end residues are part of each CDR3. A D gene is named only where the DNA matches it firmly. The size entry is marked missing in some rows and otherwise reads once, few, many or a size class.

TRBJ1-5,.,TRBV2,.,TGTGCCAGCAGGGATGATAATAGCAATCAGCCCCAGCATTTT,CASRDDNSNQPQHF
TRBJ1-5,.,TRBV18,.,TGTGCCAGCTCACAGGGAGCAGGGCAGCCCCAGCATTTT,CASSQGAGQPQHF
TRBJ2-5,.,TRBV6-5,.,TGTGCCAGCAGCACTACTGAGACCCAGTACTTC,CASSTTETQYF
TRBJ1-5,.,TRBV19,.,TGTGCCAGTAGTACAGTGGGGGTCAGGCAGCCCCAGCATTTT,CASSTVGVRQPQHF
TRBJ1-6,.,TRBV27,.,TGTGCCAGCAGAAGGCGACTGATTAATTCACCCCTCCACTTT,CASRRRLINSPLHF
TRBJ1-2,few,TRBV5-1,.,TGCGCCAGCAGCTTGGACAGGAACTATGGCTACACCTTC,CASSLDRNYGYTF
TRBJ2-5,.,TRBV18,.,TGTGCCAGCTCACCCTCGACAGGCTACCAAGAGACCCAGTACTTC,CASSPSTGYQETQYF
TRBJ1-2,.,TRBV19,.,TGTGCCAGTAGCTTAGGGGGGACTGGCTATGGCTACACCTTC,CASSLGGTGYGYTF
TRBJ1-1,.,TRBV6-5,TRBD1,TGTGCCAGCAGGCGGACAGGGGGATCGAACACTGAAGCTTTCTTT,CASRRTGGSNTEAFF
TRBJ2-5,.,TRBV7-3,TRBD1,TGTGCCAGCAGCTCGGGACAGGGGCCTAGGGAGACCCAGTACTTC,CASSSGQGPRETQYF
TRBJ2-3,once,TRBV3-1/TRBV3-2,.,TGTGCCAGCAGCCGAGAACCTAACCTCTACACAGATACGCAGTATTTT,CASSREPNLYTDTQYF
TRBJ1-6,.,TRBV7-9,.,TGTGCCAGCAGCTTAGGTATCGGGGGGCAAAATTCACCCCTCCACTTT,CASSLGIGGQNSPLHF
TRBJ2-4,.,TRBV4-3,.,TGCGCCAGCAGCCAAGACGGAGGGACAGCAAACATTCAGTACTTC,CASSQDGGTANIQYF
TRBJ2-4,.,TRBV6-1,.,TGTGCCAGCAGTGATGCGGGTGTAGCCAAAAACATTCAGTACTTC,CASSDAGVAKNIQYF
TRBJ2-2,.,TRBV11-2,.,TGTGCCAGCAGCCCAACACGGCAGGGGAGCACCGGGGAGCTGTTTTTT,CASSPTRQGSTGELFF
TRBJ2-5,.,TRBV30,TRBD1,TGTGCCTGGAGAAGTAGACAGGGGCACGTAGAGACCCAGTACTTC,CAWRSRQGHVETQYF
TRBJ1-5,.,TRBV24-1,.,TGTGCCACCAGCGGTACCCCACTGACAGACAATCAGCCCCAGCATTTT,CATSGTPLTDNQPQHF
TRBJ2-7,.,TRBV6-5,TRBD1,TGTGCCAGCAGTCAACCGGGACAGGGCTCCTACGAGCAGTACTTC,CASSQPGQGSYEQYF
TRBJ1-2,few,TRBV11-2,TRBD1,TGTGCCAGCAGCTTGGACAGGGTCTATGGCTACACCTTC,CASSLDRVYGYTF
TRBJ1-2,.,TRBV2,.,TGTGCCAGCAGTGGTGTCCAGGCAAGACTCTATGGCTACACCTTC,CASSGVQARLYGYTF
TRBJ1-2,.,TRBV6-5,.,TGTGCCAGCGTAGAGTACTATGGCTACACCTTC,CASVEYYGYTF
TRBJ2-2,.,TRBV12-5,TRBD2,TGTGCTAGTGGTTTCCATAAGCGGGGGGGCATAATTTCGAACACCGGGGAGCTGTTTTTT,CASGFHKRGGIISNTGELFF
TRBJ2-5,.,TRBV2,.,TGTGCCGGTACAGGGCAAAATTACCAAGAGACCCAGTACTTC,CAGTGQNYQETQYF
TRBJ1-1,.,TRBV6-5,TRBD1,TGTGCCAGCAGTTACCGGGGACAGAGTGGAGCTTTCTTT,CASSYRGQSGAFF
TRBJ1-5,.,TRBV19,TRBD1,TGTGCCAGTAGTATCCGGGACAGAAAAAATAGCAATCAGCCCCAGCATTTT,CASSIRDRKNSNQPQHF
TRBJ2-5,.,TRBV2,.,TGTGCCAGCAATGGGCTAACAGGGTTTAAGACCCAGTACTTC,CASNGLTGFKTQYF
TRBJ2-4,.,TRBV12-3/TRBV12-4,.,TGTGCCAGCAGTTCGAGGGTTATTCAGTACTTC,CASSSRVIQYF
TRBJ1-3,.,TRBV5-8,.,TGTGCCAGCAGCCGGGCAGGGTACGGTGGAAACACCATATATTTT,CASSRAGYGGNTIYF
TRBJ1-6,.,TRBV6-5,TRBD1,TGTGCCAGCAGTTGGGACAGGGCCCCCAATTCACCCCTCCACTTT,CASSWDRAPNSPLHF